Listed below are T cell receptor beta chains from one sample, sequenced in a study of shared clonotypes between healthy human individuals. The method was immunoSEQ multiplex PCR; TCRdb's version includes in-frame clones alone and lacks a portion of them. Of 450,000 to 500,000 clones listed, 70% to 80% were seen once; the top ten hold under 15%. Input material: PBMCs. The receptors shown here come from a woman aged 40-49 years in good health. Some clones in this sample may be carry-over from other donors' samples. CDR3s include the opening cysteine and the closing phenylalanine or tryptophan. The D gene is left open where the match is weak. Expanded clones are given a class, and other clones once, few, many or no size at all.

clone size: NA
V gene: TRBV25-1
D gene: NA
J gene: TRBJ2-4
CDR3 DNA: TGTGCCAGCAGTGACCCCGCCCATACCAAAAACATTCAGTACTTC
CDR3 protein: CASSDPAHTKNIQYF

clone size: NA
V gene: TRBV11-3
D gene: NA
J gene: TRBJ2-5
CDR3 DNA: TGTGCCAGCAGCTTAGGTTTTAGCGGACAAGAGACCCAGTACTTC
CDR3 protein: CASSLGFSGQETQYF

clone size: NA
V gene: TRBV30
D gene: NA
J gene: TRBJ1-2
CDR3 DNA: TGTGCCTGGAGTGTCACGATCCTCCAGGATGGCTACACCTTC
CDR3 protein: CAWSVTILQDGYTF

clone size: NA
V gene: TRBV7-2
D gene: NA
J gene: TRBJ2-5
CDR3 DNA: TGTGCCAGCAGCTTAGGGGGGGATCGAGAGACCCAGTACTTC
CDR3 protein: CASSLGGDRETQYF

clone size: few
V gene: TRBV5-1
D gene: NA
J gene: TRBJ2-2
CDR3 DNA: TGCGCCAGCAGCCCCCAAGATCCCTCCACCGGGGAGCTGTTTTTT
CDR3 protein: CASSPQDPSTGELFF

clone size: NA
V gene: TRBV7-8
D gene: TRBD1
J gene: TRBJ2-4
CDR3 DNA: TGTGCCAGCAGCTTAAAGGAGGTATCGACAGGGGGCAGTAGATATGCCAAAAACATTCAGTACTTC
CDR3 protein: CASSLKEVSTGGSRYAKNIQYF

clone size: NA
V gene: TRBV27
D gene: TRBD2
J gene: TRBJ2-3
CDR3 DNA: TGTGCCAGCAGTTGGCGGGGGTCAGATACGCAGTATTTT
CDR3 protein: CASSWRGSDTQYF

clone size: once
V gene: TRBV7-9
D gene: TRBD1
J gene: TRBJ2-7
CDR3 DNA: TGTGCCAGCAGCTTAGGCTCCGGGACAGGGGCCGGCGAGCAGTACTTC
CDR3 protein: CASSLGSGTGAGEQYF

clone size: NA
V gene: TRBV2
D gene: TRBD1
J gene: TRBJ1-3
CDR3 DNA: TGTGCCAGCACAGAATTCAGGGGGACCTCTGGAAACACCATATATTTT
CDR3 protein: CASTEFRGTSGNTIYF

clone size: NA
V gene: TRBV7-2
D gene: NA
J gene: TRBJ2-7
CDR3 DNA: TGTGCCAGCAGCCGAATGTTGGACAGCGGGACCCACGAGCAGTACTTC
CDR3 protein: CASSRMLDSGTHEQYF

clone size: NA
V gene: TRBV29-1
D gene: NA
J gene: TRBJ2-5
CDR3 DNA: TGCAGCGTGGGCGCGGGAGAGACCCAGTACTTC
CDR3 protein: CSVGAGETQYF

clone size: NA
V gene: TRBV30
D gene: NA
J gene: TRBJ1-2
CDR3 DNA: TGTGCCTGGAGTGTAATTGGGGCAGGCTATGGCTACACCTTC
CDR3 protein: CAWSVIGAGYGYTF

clone size: NA
V gene: TRBV7-6
D gene: TRBD2
J gene: TRBJ2-1
CDR3 DNA: TGTGCCAGCAGCCTAGCGGGAGAAATTAATGAGCAGTTCTTC
CDR3 protein: CASSLAGEINEQFF

clone size: NA
V gene: TRBV29-1
D gene: TRBD2
J gene: TRBJ2-2
CDR3 DNA: TGCAGCGGGGGAGGGACTAGCGGGAGTATGAACACCGGGGAGCTGTTTTTT
CDR3 protein: CSGGGTSGSMNTGELFF

clone size: many
V gene: TRBV27
D gene: NA
J gene: TRBJ1-2
CDR3 DNA: TGTGCCAGCAGTTTACGCGGCCCTAACTATGGCTACACCTTC
CDR3 protein: CASSLRGPNYGYTF

clone size: NA
V gene: TRBV4-1
D gene: NA
J gene: TRBJ2-7
CDR3 DNA: TGCGCCAGCAGCCAAGGTAACCGACAAAAGCAGTACTTC
CDR3 protein: CASSQGNRQKQYF

clone size: few
V gene: TRBV29-1
D gene: NA
J gene: TRBJ1-2
CDR3 DNA: TGCAGCGCCAATGGCGGGGACGGCTACACCTTC
CDR3 protein: CSANGGDGYTF

clone size: NA
V gene: TRBV28
D gene: TRBD2
J gene: TRBJ2-1
CDR3 DNA: TGTGCCAGCAGTTTATGGGGGGGACTAGCGGGAGGCAATGAGCAGTTCTTC
CDR3 protein: CASSLWGGLAGGNEQFF

clone size: NA
V gene: TRBV19
D gene: NA
J gene: TRBJ2-7
CDR3 DNA: TGTGCCAGTAGTATTGGGCTAGGAGGCGAGCAGTACTTC
CDR3 protein: CASSIGLGGEQYF

clone size: NA
V gene: TRBV18
D gene: TRBD1
J gene: TRBJ2-5
CDR3 DNA: TGTGCCAGCTCAGCTTACAGGGGAACACAAGAGACCCAGTACTTC
CDR3 protein: CASSAYRGTQETQYF

clone size: NA
V gene: TRBV5-1
D gene: NA
J gene: TRBJ2-5
CDR3 DNA: TGCGCCAGCAGCTTGGCAGCGCGAGAGACCCAGTACTTC
CDR3 protein: CASSLAARETQYF

clone size: NA
V gene: TRBV6-5
D gene: TRBD1
J gene: TRBJ1-2
CDR3 DNA: TGTGCCAGCAGTTACTGGGACAGGGGAGAGGATGGCTACACCTTC
CDR3 protein: CASSYWDRGEDGYTF

clone size: many
V gene: TRBV4-1
D gene: TRBD2
J gene: TRBJ2-4
CDR3 DNA: TGCGCCAGCTCGGGGGGAGTTTTGGCCAAAAACATTCAGTACTTC
CDR3 protein: CASSGGVLAKNIQYF

clone size: NA
V gene: TRBV5-1
D gene: TRBD2
J gene: TRBJ2-1
CDR3 DNA: TGCGCCAGCAGCAGACTAGCGGAACAATACAATGAGCAGTTCTTC
CDR3 protein: CASSRLAEQYNEQFF

clone size: NA
V gene: TRBV5-1
D gene: NA
J gene: TRBJ2-1
CDR3 DNA: TGCGCCAGCAGCTTGGAGCCAGCTGCCACCTACAATGAGCAGTTCTTC
CDR3 protein: CASSLEPAATYNEQFF

clone size: NA
V gene: TRBV7-3
D gene: NA
J gene: TRBJ2-2
CDR3 DNA: TGTGCCAGCAGCTTAAGCCCCGGGGTGACCGGGGAGCTGTTTTTT
CDR3 protein: CASSLSPGVTGELFF

clone size: NA
V gene: TRBV7-3
D gene: NA
J gene: TRBJ2-1
CDR3 DNA: TGTGCCAGCAGCTTAAATCGGCAGGACTCCTACAATGAGCAGTTCTTC
CDR3 protein: CASSLNRQDSYNEQFF

clone size: NA
V gene: TRBV29-1
D gene: NA
J gene: TRBJ1-2
CDR3 DNA: TGCAGCGTTCAGGGAAACTATGGCTACACCTTC
CDR3 protein: CSVQGNYGYTF

clone size: NA
V gene: TRBV30
D gene: TRBD2
J gene: TRBJ2-5
CDR3 DNA: TGTGCCTGGAGTGTAGGCCTATCTCTTAGCGGGAGGGAGACCCAGTACTTC
CDR3 protein: CAWSVGLSLSGRETQYF

clone size: NA
V gene: TRBV19
D gene: NA
J gene: TRBJ2-3
CDR3 DNA: TGTGCCAGTAGTATAACCACAGATACGCAGTATTTT
CDR3 protein: CASSITTDTQYF

clone size: NA
V gene: TRBV27
D gene: NA
J gene: TRBJ1-1
CDR3 DNA: TGTGCCAGTAGTTTATCGATCGGCTGGCAGGGAGAGAACACTGAAGCTTTCTTT
CDR3 protein: CASSLSIGWQGENTEAFF

clone size: NA
V gene: TRBV7-3
D gene: TRBD1
J gene: TRBJ1-2
CDR3 DNA: TGTGCCAGCAGCCCCGCGGGACAGGGGTATGGTTACACCTTC
CDR3 protein: CASSPAGQGYGYTF